This T cell receptor beta chain emerged from a study of cytomegalovirus exposure and HLA in healthy donors. Study-wide points: Later analysis placed DRB1 highest and HLA-C lowest in TCR association rates, which differed by HLA locus. Among TCR sequences, most were rare, though some public TCRs appeared in many donors. Later analysis reportedly placed an Asian-associated ancestry cluster below the roughly 700-donor mean in N-insertions.

As to this clone: The antigen remains unidentified.

Germline loops: CDR1 KGHSH, CDR2 LQKENI. V lost 6 bases and J 8 bases, leaving 16 bases between the germline ends. This CDR3 has 13 amino acids. The donors were healthy bone marrow donors. 13 Jbeta primers and 60 Vbeta primers were used for the PCR. The method was immunoSEQ multiplex PCR; TCRdb's version includes in-frame clones alone and lacks a portion of them. The sample has about 190,000 clones; more than 65% are singletons. This receptor was identified in a man aged 45-65 years in good health and CMV-seronegative. The chain joins TRBV18 to TRBJ1-2, with D perhaps TRBD1 (6 bases). Sequencing used PBMCs. The CDR3 nucleotides read TGTGCCAGCTCCCCGACAGGTTCTGCGGGCTACACCTTC. Encoded protein: CASSPTGSAGYTF.